The rows below give T cell receptor beta chains drawn from one sample of a study of cytomegalovirus exposure and HLA in healthy donors. Using immunoSEQ multiplex PCR, the repertoire was profiled, and TCRdb retains in-frame clones only, with some absent. The sample records under 110,000 clones, over 70% being singletons. The sample taken for sequencing was PBMCs. The receptors here all came from a male donor in good health and CMV-seropositive. Each CDR3 is given with its conserved first and last residue. D genes are given only for firm matches. Only part of the rows carry a size: once, few, many, or a class if the clone is expanded.

j_call	d_call	clone_size	v_call	cdr3_aa	cdr3_nt
TRBJ2-1	TRBD2	-	TRBV28	CASGSGGASYNEQFF	TGTGCCAGCGGTAGCGGGGGGGCCTCCTACAATGAGCAGTTCTTC
TRBJ2-7	TRBD1	-	TRBV10-3	CAIRGQGSTYEQYF	TGTGCCATCAGGGGACAGGGCTCTACCTACGAGCAGTACTTC
TRBJ2-2	TRBD2	-	TRBV5-7	CASSLAREGTGELFF	TGTGCCAGCAGCTTGGCGCGGGAGGGCACCGGGGAGCTGTTTTTT
TRBJ1-3	-	few	TRBV19	CASSMYSTSGNTIYF	TGTGCCAGTAGTATGTACAGTACATCTGGAAACACCATATATTTT
TRBJ2-2	-	-	TRBV30	CAWSVLTLRPNTGELFF	TGTGCCTGGAGTGTACTTACGTTACGTCCAAACACCGGGGAGCTGTTTTTT
TRBJ2-7	-	-	TRBV27	CASSSHLGGSRPYEQYF	TGTGCCAGCAGTTCCCACCTGGGGGGATCAAGGCCCTACGAGCAGTACTTC
TRBJ1-1	TRBD1	few	TRBV9	CASSVGDRVNTEAFF	TGTGCCAGCAGCGTAGGGGACAGGGTGAACACTGAAGCTTTCTTT
TRBJ2-6	TRBD1	-	TRBV4-3	CASSQQDSGQASGGANVLTF	TGCGCCAGCAGCCAACAAGACTCGGGACAGGCGTCGGGTGGGGCCAACGTCCTGACTTTC
TRBJ2-7	-	-	TRBV7-9	CASSLQGSTTF	TGTGCCAGCAGCTTACAAGGGAGCACAACCTTC
TRBJ1-3	TRBD1	-	TRBV5-5	CASSLDSGTGGTGNTIYF	TGTGCCAGCAGCTTGGATTCCGGGACAGGGGGTACCGGAAACACCATATATTTT
TRBJ2-7	TRBD1	-	TRBV7-9	CASSFDGQVSEQYF	TGTGCCAGCAGCTTTGATGGACAGGTCAGCGAGCAGTACTTC
TRBJ1-1	TRBD1	-	TRBV7-8	CASSSRTGNTEAFF	TGTGCCAGCAGCTCCAGGACAGGGAATACTGAAGCTTTCTTT
TRBJ2-7	-	-	TRBV5-6	CASSLRGSGKSGDF	TGTGCCAGCAGCTTGCGAGGGTCTGGGAAGTCGGGGGACTTC
TRBJ1-1	-	-	TRBV4-1	CASSQSPPRQAFF	TGCGCCAGCAGCCAGTCCCCCCCCCGTCAAGCTTTCTTT
TRBJ2-2	-	few	TRBV5-3	CARSCPRGRCTGELFF	TGTGCCAGAAGCTGTCCCCGGGGGAGATGCACCGGGGAGCTGTTTTTT
TRBJ2-7	TRBD1	few	TRBV7-9	CASRRQGPYEQYF	TGTGCCAGCAGGAGACAGGGCCCCTACGAGCAGTACTTC
TRBJ1-1	-	-	TRBV7-9	CASSLQDTNTEAFF	TGTGCCAGCAGCCTACAGGACACGAACACTGAAGCTTTCTTT
TRBJ1-5	-	-	TRBV30	CAWREGEGNQPQHF	TGTGCCTGGAGGGAAGGGGAGGGCAATCAGCCCCAGCATTTT
TRBJ2-5	TRBD2	-	TRBV9	CASSGSGTNLETQYF	TGTGCCAGCAGCGGATCCGGGACTAATTTAGAGACCCAGTACTTC
TRBJ2-1	TRBD2	few	TRBV5-1	CASSLTSGVNEQFF	TGCGCCAGCAGCTTGACTAGCGGGGTCAATGAGCAGTTCTTC
TRBJ2-3	TRBD2	once	TRBV19	CASSIWLAGTDTQYF	TGTGCCAGTAGTATCTGGCTAGCGGGAACAGATACGCAGTATTTT
TRBJ2-7	-	-	TRBV10-3	CAISESREDGEQYF	TGTGCCATCAGTGAGTCGAGGGAGGATGGCGAGCAGTACTTC
TRBJ2-2	-	-	TRBV10-3	CAISEVAGAGELFF	TGTGCCATCAGTGAGGTTGCAGGTGCCGGGGAGCTGTTTTTT
TRBJ1-1	-	-	TRBV15	CATKSLNNTEAFF	TGTGCCACCAAGTCTCTAAATAACACTGAAGCTTTCTTT
TRBJ2-2	-	-	TRBV21-1	CASSKPTGLAGATGELFF	TGTGCCAGCAGCAAACCAACCGGACTAGCGGGAGCCACCGGGGAGCTGTTTTTT
TRBJ2-3	-	-	TRBV18	CASSLGANTDTQYF	TGTGCCAGCTCACTTGGGGCCAACACAGATACGCAGTATTTT
TRBJ2-3	-	few	TRBV5-8	CASSSLRGTDTQYF	TGTGCCAGCAGCTCCCTGAGGGGGACAGATACGCAGTATTTT
TRBJ1-4	TRBD1	-	TRBV13	CASRPRQGWGLFF	TGTGCCAGCAGACCGAGACAGGGCTGGGGTCTGTTTTTT